The present entry profiles one T cell receptor beta chain with its context. Its antigen is unknown. No clone much larger than this one lies a single base away; base qualities are absent. The method behind the library was the immunoSEQ multiplex PCR assay. Drawn from immuneACCESS, this table holds only the in-frame rearrangements with V and J called that TCRdb kept. Clones are partly lost; checked studies trace under half to an unresolved V gene and leave the rest unexplained. Within this sample are 130,000 to 150,000 clones, with 75% to 95% of them counted one time only. The ten largest clones capture more than 3% of the sample. This entry belongs to a study of control samples from healthy donors and cancer patients (dated by TCRdb to 2019 to 2021). This sequence originates from a man younger than 45 in good health. The sequenced sample was blood.

In nucleotide form, the sequence is TGTGCCAGCACAGATACGCAGTATTTT. This yields the protein CASTDTQYF. The rearranged segments are TRBV25-1 and TRBJ2-3, with an unclear D gene assignment. The germline V gene sets CDR1 to MGHDK and CDR2 to SYGVNS. From cysteine to phenylalanine, the CDR3 is 9 amino acids long. Just the 27-base CDR3 DNA is kept, in frame starting at base 1. V is shortened by 7 bases, J by 4 bases, and the region joining them spans 0 bases.